These 22 T cell receptor beta chains came from one sample sequenced in a study of T-cell reconstitution after alpha-beta-depleted transplantation in children. The TCRbeta library incorporated unique molecular identifiers. Each CDR3 protein is one row after TCRdb ran MiXCR on the PCR reads. The table records hundreds of thousands of distinct CDR3 sequences, about 12% of them present only once. This sample comprised PBMCs, obtained before TCRalphabeta/CD19-depleted stem cell transplant. Receptors were obtained from a girl aged 2-10 years with congenital amegakaryocytic thrombocytopenia, due to receive a stem cell transplant.

The table lists this clonotype with many counts. The gene calls are TRBV7-9 and TRBJ2-1; the D is unclear. The CDR3 has 16 amino acids. The V and J ends lost 2 bases and 2 bases respectively, with 13 bases between them. Germline-derived CDR1 and CDR2 are SEHNR and FQNEAQ (reference sequence). CDR3 in amino acids: CASSLSRARPYNEQFF. CDR3 nucleotides: TGTGCCAGCAGCTTATCCAGAGCGAGGCCCTACAATGAGCAGTTCTTC.

J is TRBJ2-1 and V is TRBV13; TRBD2 agrees at 10 bases. With 1 base clipped from V and 9 bases from J, the junction kept 9 bases outside the gene matches. Germline lookup yields CDR1 PRHDT and CDR2 FYEKMQ (reference sequence). CDR3 length: 16 amino acids. The CDR3 protein is CASSLEGFGLAAEQFF. The DNA of the CDR3 is TGTGCCAGCAGCTTAGAAGGATTTGGACTAGCGGCTGAGCAGTTCTTC.

The gene calls are TRBV2 and TRBJ2-7; maybe TRBD2 (5 bases). This CDR3 has 15 amino acids. Between the trimmed V and J ends, which lost 8 bases and 3 bases, there was a span of 20 bases. Germline CDR1 is SNHLY and CDR2 is FYNNEI. CDR3 amino acids: CASSKRYGEGYEQYF. CDR3 DNA: TGTGCCAGCTCCAAACGTTACGGAGAGGGCTACGAGCAGTACTTC.

The chain combines TRBV18 with TRBJ2-1; D is ambiguous. CDR1 and CDR2 from the germline V gene are KGHSH and LQKENI. There are 14 residues in the CDR3. V was trimmed by 3 bases and J by 4 bases, leaving 10 bases between them. The CDR3 loop reads CASSPENRYNEQFF. The CDR3 nucleotides read TGTGCCAGCTCACCGGAAAACCGATACAATGAGCAGTTCTTC.

This clonotype was found many times. V is TRBV12-3 or TRBV12-4 and J is TRBJ1-1; D possibly corresponds to TRBD1 (5 bases). The CDR3 has 14 amino acids. Between the trimmed V and J ends, which lost 3 bases and 7 bases, there was a span of 15 bases. The CDR3 DNA reads TGTGCCAGCAGTTTCTGGGGGGAGAGGGTTGAAGCTTTCTTT. This codes for CASSFWGERVEAFF.

The table lists this clonotype with many counts. The CDR3 sequence is CASSYSPYSPSGNTGELFF. The CDR3 region has the DNA TGTGCCAGCAGTTACTCGCCGTACAGCCCCTCGGGGAACACCGGGGAGCTGTTTTTT. The chain joins TRBV6-5 to TRBJ2-2, with D unresolved. V was cut by 0 bases and J by 1 base, with 18 bases left in between. The CDR3 runs 19 residues. Germline lookup yields CDR1 MNHEY and CDR2 SVGAGI.

About this clonotype itself: A much larger clone sits a single nucleotide away, making a read error possible. This sequence joins TRBV11-2 and TRBJ1-2; tentatively, D is TRBD1 (6 bases). The CDR3 sequence is 18 residues long. Germline V gene lookup returns CDR1 SGHAT and CDR2 FQNNGV. CDR3 bases: TGTCCCAGCAGCTCATTTAGGGGGAGCAGTACATCTAACTATGGCTACACCTTC. It yields the protein CPSSSFRGSSTSNYGYTF.

The V gene is TRBV12-5, the J gene TRBJ2-1; unclear D gene. The V and J ends lost 0 bases and 1 base respectively, with 10 bases between them. Germline assignment: CDR1 LGHNT and CDR2 FRNRAP. The CDR3 extends over 16 amino acids. The CDR3 region has the DNA TGTGCTAGTGGTTTGGTGGTACAGCGTTCCTACAATGAGCAGTTCTTC. Translated: CASGLVVQRSYNEQFF.

This clonotype was recorded at least ten times. The chain has TRBV7-9 and TRBJ1-1; no firm D call. The CDR3 has 13 residues. The V end lost 1 base, the J end lost 4 bases, and 7 bases lay between the germline ends. Germline V gene data show CDR1 as SEHNR and CDR2 as FQNEAQ (reference sequence). In nucleotides, the CDR3 is TGTGCCAGCAGCTTAGAACACCTCACTGAAGCTTTCTTT. Protein: CASSLEHLTEAFF.

This chain links TRBV5-5 with TRBJ2-2; perhaps TRBD1 as D (5 bases). CDR1 and CDR2 from the germline V gene are SGHKS and YYEKEE (reference sequence). This CDR3 contains 15 residues. V was pared by 3 bases and J by 0 bases, with 9 bases between. CDR3 loop: CASSSTVSNTGELFF. DNA for the CDR3: TGTGCCAGCAGCTCGACAGTATCGAACACCGGGGAGCTGTTTTTT.

The chain employs TRBV11-2 and TRBJ1-6, with D perhaps TRBD1 (5 bases). The germline V and J ends were trimmed by 5 bases and 0 bases, with 11 bases remaining between them. Germline lookup yields CDR1 SGHAT and CDR2 FQNNGV. This CDR3 is 16 amino acids long. The DNA for the CDR3 is TGTGCCAGCAGCCCTCGGGACGGCTCCTATAATTCACCCCTCCACTTT. Its translation is CASSPRDGSYNSPLHF.

This clonotype was recorded a few times. CDR3 DNA: TGTGCCAGCAGTTACTCGCATCATGAGCAGTTCTTC. It codes for CASSYSHHEQFF. The V and J genes are TRBV6-2 or TRBV6-3 and TRBJ2-1; D gene ambiguous. V gave up 0 bases and J gave up 8 bases, with 5 bases separating them. The CDR3 spans 12 residues. In germline, CDR1 is MNHEY, CDR2 SVGEGT.

This clonotype was observed at least ten times. This chain connects TRBV7-6 to TRBJ1-2; D is ambiguous. Germline-derived CDR1 and CDR2 are SGHVS and FNYEAQ. The CDR3 runs 16 residues. V was pared by 5 bases and J by 4 bases, with 20 bases between. The CDR3 region is CASSGSVSRRGYGYTF. In nucleotides, the CDR3 is TGTGCCAGCAGCGGTTCGGTTTCGCGTCGAGGCTATGGCTACACCTTC.

This clonotype was observed a handful of times. The CDR3 nucleotides are TGCAGTGCACACCGGCTAGTCTACGACGAGCAGTACTTC. Its translation: CSAHRLVYDEQYF. The chain has TRBV20-1 and TRBJ2-7; D uncertain. Germline CDR1 and CDR2: DFQATT and SNEGSKA (reference sequence). The CDR3 is 13 residues long. The V end was cut by 6 bases, the J end by 5 bases, with 17 bases between.

This clonotype showed up many times. The rearrangement links TRBV20-1 to TRBJ2-7; D remains unclear. The ends were cut back, 0 bases at V and 0 bases at J, with 9 bases in the middle. CDR3 length: 14 amino acids. Germline CDR1 is DFQATT and CDR2 is SNEGSKA (reference sequence). The CDR3 DNA follows: TGCAGTGCTAGAGATCTCGAGAACTCCTACGAGCAGTACTTC. This encodes CSARDLENSYEQYF.

The sample holds a few counts of this clonotype. V gene TRBV4-1 combines with J gene TRBJ2-7, with D perhaps being TRBD1 or TRBD2 (5 bases each). From germline, CDR1 is MGHRA and CDR2 YSYEKL. Trimming shortened V by 6 bases and J by 2 bases, and 14 bases separated the two germline ends. The length of the CDR3 is 14 residues. The CDR3 nucleotides are TGCGCCAGCAGAAGAGTCGGGGCAACCTACGAGCAGTACTTC. It is translated as CASRRVGATYEQYF.

This clonotype was counted only a few times. This chain uses TRBV27 with TRBJ2-3; 9 positions match TRBD2. The CDR3 extends over 14 amino acids. Unmatched junction bases numbered 5, after V lost 3 bases and J lost 7 bases. CDR1 is MNHEY and CDR2 is SMNVEV in the germline V gene (reference sequence). DNA for the CDR3: TGTGCCAGCAGTTTTAGCGGGAGTTCCCATACGCAGTATTTT. It codes for CASSFSGSSHTQYF.

This chain links TRBV11-3 with TRBJ2-1; tentative D call: TRBD1 (5 bases). CDR3 size: 14 residues. V lost 3 bases and J lost 6, with 12 bases in between. The germline gives CDR1 SGHNT, CDR2 YENEEA. CDR3: CASSLTAWPNEQFF. CDR3 bases: TGTGCCAGCAGCTTGACAGCATGGCCCAATGAGCAGTTCTTC.

In this sample, this clonotype turned up a few times. J is TRBJ2-5 and V is TRBV29-1; 10 nucleotides align to TRBD2. V was pared by 0 bases and J by 6 bases, with 10 bases of the junction left unmatched. Germline CDR1 SQVTM, CDR2 ANQGSEA. This CDR3 has 16 amino acids. CDR3 loop: CSVEDLLASGRQTQYF. Here the CDR3 DNA reads TGCAGCGTTGAAGATCTTCTGGCTAGCGGGAGACAGACCCAGTACTTC. Filled out from reference TRBV29-1 and TRBJ2-5, the complete variable domain reads SAVISQKPSRDICQRGTSLTIQCQVDSQVTMMFWYRQQPGQSLTLIATANQGSEATYESGFVIDKFPISRPNLTFSTLTVSNMSPEDSSIYLCSVEDLLASGRQTQYFGPGTRLLVL.

This clonotype was picked up many times. This chain links TRBV5-1 with TRBJ2-1; D not certain. The germline V gene has CDR1 SGHRS and CDR2 YFSETQ. V lost 10 bases and J 5 bases, leaving 10 bases between the germline ends. This CDR3 contains 11 residues. In nucleotides, the CDR3 is TGCGCCTGCCATGCGGACAATGAGCAGTTCTTC. Protein sequence: CACHADNEQFF.

This clonotype was recorded many times. The chain couples TRBV10-3 to TRBJ1-5; 10 positions agree with TRBD1. The length of the CDR3 is 13 residues. Germline V gene sequence: CDR1 ENHRY, CDR2 SYGVKD. The V gene end was trimmed by 11 bases and the J gene end by 6 bases; junction bases not matched to a gene: 7. The CDR3 bases are TGTGCCGGGGGGACAGGGGATGTTCAGCCCCAGCATTTT. The encoded protein is CAGGTGDVQPQHF.

The table lists this clonotype with a few counts. The chain uses TRBV5-1 and TRBJ2-5, with D perhaps TRBD1 or TRBD2 (6 bases each). The CDR3 sequence is 14 residues long. Germline lookup yields CDR1 SGHRS and CDR2 YFSETQ. V lost 1 base to trimming and J lost 3 bases, with 10 bases between them. DNA for the CDR3: TGCGCCAGCAGCTTGAACAGGGAGGAAGAGACCCAGTACTTC. Amino acids: CASSLNREEETQYF.